Following are 22 T cell receptor beta chains from one sample sequenced in a study of OX40 agonist ivuxolimab in advanced cancers. The repertoire was sequenced with immunoSEQ multiplex PCR; TCRdb's copy has only in-frame clones and lacks some. This table has 1,800 or so clones, around 67% appearing once. The sequenced sample was CD4+ or CD8+ T cells sorted from blood, obtained in a trial of the OX40 agonist ivuxolimab. The receptors originated from an adult with an advanced solid tumor such as melanoma, head and neck, liver or kidney cancer.

The chain combines TRBV6-6 with TRBJ1-6; tentatively, D is TRBD1 (5 bases). V was shortened by 5 bases and J by 8 bases, with 10 bases between the two germline ends. The CDR3 is 13 residues long. Per germline, CDR1 MNHNY and CDR2 SVGAGI (reference sequence). CDR3 DNA: TGTGCCAGCAGTAGGGGTGGGGATTCACCCCTCCACTTT. It translates to CASSRGGDSPLHF.

This chain joins TRBV19 and TRBJ1-1, with D unresolved. The V gene lost 0 bases and the J gene lost 4 bases, with 3 bases spanning the gap. Per germline, CDR1 LNHDA and CDR2 SQIVND (reference sequence). The CDR3 runs 12 residues. This chain's CDR3 is CASSIESTEAFF. CDR3 DNA: TGTGCCAGTAGTATAGAATCCACTGAAGCTTTCTTT. The whole variable domain, remainder taken from reference TRBV19 and TRBJ1-1, is DGGITQSPKYLFRKEGQNVTLSCEQNLNHDAMYWYRQDPGQGLRLIYYSQIVNDFQKGDIAEGYSVSREKKESFPLTVTSAQKNPTAFYLCASSIESTEAFFGQGTRLTVV.

The gene calls are TRBV30 and TRBJ2-5; 9 nucleotides match TRBD1. From germline, CDR1 is GTSNPN and CDR2 SVGIG (reference sequence). This CDR3 comprises 13 residues. V was clipped by 6 bases and J by 5 bases; unmatched bases: 7. The CDR3 DNA is TGTGCCTGCACCACAGGGGGCCACGAGACCCAGTACTTC. Its protein product is CACTTGGHETQYF.

DNA of the CDR3: TGTGCCAGCAGTTTCGCGGGGGGGCCTCGGGAGCAGTTCTTC. This translates into CASSFAGGPREQFF. The V call is TRBV27, the J call TRBJ2-1, with 9 bases fitting TRBD2. From germline, CDR1 is MNHEY and CDR2 SMNVEV (reference sequence). V trimming: 3 bases; J trimming: 10 bases; junction bases outside the gene matches: 7. CDR3 length: 14 residues.

This chain joins TRBV2 and TRBJ2-7; 7 nucleotides align to TRBD1. The germline V gene has CDR1 SNHLY and CDR2 FYNNEI. V lost 4 bases and J lost 3; bases outside the gene matches: 6. This CDR3 is 14 amino acids long. The CDR3 bases are TGTGCCAGCAGTGTAAAGGACAGGAGCTACGAGCAGTACTTC. Amino acid sequence: CASSVKDRSYEQYF.

This sequence joins TRBV9 and TRBJ2-5; 15 bases are shared with TRBD2. CDR3 length equals 16 residues. The trim removed 3 bases at V and 4 bases at J, leaving 4 bases unmatched. CDR1 is SGDLS, CDR2 YYNGEE, per germline. CDR3 in amino acids: CASSAGTSGGRETQYF. CDR3 DNA sequence: TGTGCCAGCAGCGCCGGGACTAGCGGGGGGCGAGAGACCCAGTACTTC.

This chain links TRBV11-2 with TRBJ1-6; D perhaps matches TRBD1 (5 bases). V shed 3 bases and J shed 7 bases, with 10 bases lying between them. This CDR3 has 14 residues. Germline CDR1 reads SGHAT; CDR2 reads FQNNGV. CDR3 nucleotides: TGTGCCAGCAGCTTCGGGACCGAGAATTCACCCCTCCACTTT. Translation: CASSFGTENSPLHF.

This chain uses TRBV2 with TRBJ1-5; a possible D gene is TRBD1 (6 bases). Trimming pared 4 bases from V and 5 bases from J, leaving 12 bases between. CDR1 and CDR2 from the germline V gene are SNHLY and FYNNEI. The CDR3 sequence is 14 residues long. The CDR3 DNA sequence: TGTGCCAGCAGTGGACAGGAGGGGGATCAGCCCCAGCATTTT. Translation: CASSGQEGDQPQHF. The whole variable domain, filled in from reference TRBV2 and TRBJ1-5, reads EPEVTQTPSHQVTQMGQEVILRCVPISNHLYFYWYRQILGQKVEFLVSFYNNEISEKSEIFDDQFSVERPDGSNFTLKIRSTKLEDSAMYFCASSGQEGDQPQHFGDGTRLSIL.

The chain is built from TRBV7-9 and TRBJ2-3; 8 positions agree with TRBD2. This CDR3 region has 16 residues. V shed 1 base, J shed 0 bases, and the junction held 3 bases outside the gene matches. Germline loops: CDR1 SEHNR, CDR2 FQNEAQ (reference sequence). The CDR3 nucleotides read TGTGCCAGCAGCTTAGGGGCTAGCGGGAGCACAGATACGCAGTATTTT. It is translated as CASSLGASGSTDTQYF.

The chain couples TRBV6-5 to TRBJ1-2; possible D gene TRBD1, 6 bases. Germline V gene data show CDR1 as MNHEY and CDR2 as SVGAGI. V was clipped by 6 bases and J by 2 bases, with 13 bases between them. This CDR3 comprises 14 residues. In nucleotides, the CDR3 is TGTGCCAGCAGAGGGGCAGGGGCAAACTATGGCTACACCTTC. Translation: CASRGAGANYGYTF.

The rearrangement joins TRBV7-2 to TRBJ2-1, with D possibly TRBD2 on 6 matching bases. V was pared by 8 bases and J by 8 bases, with 16 bases between. Germline V gene sequence: CDR1 SGHTA, CDR2 FQGNSA. The CDR3 consists of 13 residues. This CDR3 reads CASPRLGEDEQFF. Written as DNA, the CDR3 is TGTGCCAGCCCGCGCCTGGGGGAGGATGAGCAGTTCTTC.

The J gene is TRBJ2-7, the V gene TRBV5-4; 8 positions agree with TRBD1. The germline V gene has CDR1 SGHNT and CDR2 YYREEE (reference sequence). J gave up 2 bases and V 4 bases, and 5 bases lay outside the gene matches. This CDR3 is built from 14 residues. This CDR3 is CASSPWTGPYEQYF. The CDR3 DNA is TGTGCCAGCAGCCCGTGGACAGGGCCCTACGAGCAGTACTTC. Full variable domain (rest looked up from reference TRBV5-4 and TRBJ2-7): ETGVTQSPTHLIKTRGQQVTLRCSSQSGHNTVSWYQQALGQGPQFIFQYYREEENGRGNFPPRFSGLQFPNYSSELNVNALELDDSALYLCASSPWTGPYEQYFGPGTRLTVT.

V and J are TRBV19 and TRBJ2-2; 9 bases align to TRBD1. This CDR3 region has 13 residues. Germline V gene lookup returns CDR1 LNHDA and CDR2 SQIVND (reference sequence). The V and J ends lost 7 bases and 7 bases, in that order; junction bases with no gene match: 4. The CDR3 region is CASKGQGIGELFF. CDR3 in DNA: TGTGCCAGTAAGGGACAGGGTATCGGGGAGCTGTTTTTT.

This clone is classed as large. V usage is TRBV7-9 and J usage is TRBJ2-7, with 12 bases lining up with TRBD2. With V trimmed by 6 bases and J by 3 bases, 3 bases remained unmatched. Germline V gene lookup returns CDR1 SEHNR and CDR2 FQNEAQ (reference sequence). The CDR3 spans 14 residues. CDR3 loop: CASSPSGGDYEQYF. The CDR3 bases are TGTGCCAGCAGTCCTAGCGGGGGGGACTACGAGCAGTACTTC.

The chain combines TRBV6-5 with TRBJ1-3, with a possible D match to TRBD1 (5 bases). Deletions cut 5 bases from V and 2 bases from J, with 10 bases between. Germline V gene lookup returns CDR1 MNHEY and CDR2 SVGAGI. The CDR3 contains 14 residues. CDR3 region: CASSRGGTGNTIYF. The CDR3 bases are TGTGCCAGCAGTCGTGGGGGAACTGGAAACACCATATATTTT.

The CDR3 reads CASVTGVKDTIYF. The CDR3 bases are TGTGCCAGCGTGACAGGGGTGAAGGACACCATATATTTT. The gene calls are TRBV7-9 and TRBJ1-3; 8 bases match TRBD1. CDR1 is SEHNR and CDR2 is FQNEAQ in the germline V gene (reference sequence). The V gene end was trimmed by 8 bases and the J gene end by 8 bases; junction bases not matched to a gene: 8. The CDR3 runs to 13 residues.

This chain uses TRBV6-1 with TRBJ1-5; the match to TRBD1 covers 7 bases. J was trimmed by 8 bases and V by 4 bases; bases with no gene match: 14. CDR3 length: 16 amino acids. Per germline, CDR1 MNHNS and CDR2 SASEGT. The CDR3 nucleotides are TGTGCCAGCAGTGTAATAGGGGGCGCCCGGGGAGAGCCCCAGCATTTT. Translation gives CASSVIGGARGEPQHF.

This clone occurred a few times. The rearrangement joins TRBV6-1 to TRBJ2-7; TRBD1 might be the D (5 bases). The germline V gene encodes CDR1 MNHNS and CDR2 SASEGT. The CDR3 spans 14 residues. Trimming stripped 7 bases from V and 2 bases from J, with 15 bases between. The CDR3: CASKTVPSPYEQYF. The CDR3 DNA sequence: TGTGCCAGCAAGACAGTCCCTTCCCCCTACGAGCAGTACTTC.

V and J are TRBV30 and TRBJ2-2; possible D gene TRBD1, 6 bases. Germline-derived CDR1 and CDR2 are GTSNPN and SVGIG (reference sequence). CDR3 length: 13 residues. Trimming took 2 bases from V and 9 from J, leaving 13 bases between them. CDR3 sequence (DNA): TGTGCCTGGAGTCTAAGGGGACACCGGGAGCTGTTTTTT. Translation: CAWSLRGHRELFF.

The V call is TRBV7-9, the J call TRBJ2-7; no clear D gene. Germline-derived CDR1 and CDR2 are SEHNR and FQNEAQ (reference sequence). This CDR3 spans 14 amino acids. V was trimmed by 5 bases and J by 6 bases, leaving 17 bases between them. The CDR3 here is CASSAPVGKGEQYF. Here the CDR3 DNA reads TGTGCCAGCAGCGCCCCCGTGGGGAAAGGCGAGCAGTACTTC.

J is TRBJ1-1 and V is TRBV10-1; unclear D gene. From germline, CDR1 is WNHNN and CDR2 SYGVQD (reference sequence). CDR3 size: 12 residues. V lost 3 bases, J lost 5 bases, and 7 bases lay in between. The CDR3 nucleotides are TGCGCCAGCAGTGATGCGGGGACTGAAGCTTTCTTT. Translating gives CASSDAGTEAFF.

The chain is built from TRBV6-1 and TRBJ1-1; possibly TRBD1 for D (6 bases). V was pared by 0 bases and J by 4 bases, with 12 bases between. Germline V gene data show CDR1 as MNHNS and CDR2 as SASEGT. There are 15 residues in the CDR3. Here the CDR3 DNA reads TGTGCCAGCAGTGAAGCCACTTCAGGGGTCACTGAAGCTTTCTTT. The encoded protein is CASSEATSGVTEAFF.